This TCR beta chain emerged from a study of molecular identifiers for immune sequencing clone quantification (dated by TCRdb to the late 2010s). Looking at the study overall: For a replicate experiment, the RNA from either approximately 20,000 or 100,000 naive CD8 T cells was divided into five aliquots, and four of those aliquots went on to sequencing. CD8 T cells were used in a methods study to benchmark molecular-identifier clustering-based TCR repertoire sequencing (MIDCIRS) and TCR RNA copy counting. Points the paper makes about the study in general: In CMV-specific effector cells, over 98% of molecules were held by clones above 20 RNA copies, whereas under 1% of molecules were held by such clones in naive cells. Modeling estimated 2.5 to 3.5 recovered TCR RNA copies per cell, compared with 8.5 to 10 by digital PCR, which implies 30% to 35% capture efficiency. The naive libraries included spiked-in Jurkat TCR RNA (around 9 copies' worth), and this Jurkat TCR RNA is not part of the donor repertoire. Highly expanded clone sizes could be underestimated because identical TCR molecules may share a barcode. When barcode sub-clustering was omitted, TCR diversity was inflated by chimeric consensus sequences, with chimeras reaching as high as 47%. Spiked-in Jurkat TCR RNA equal to a single cell's worth was reported to be detectable even within 1,100,000 naive CD8 T cells.

Libraries of naive CD8 T cells were generated from about 19,000 to 1,100,000 sorted cells, with 10%, 30% or 50% of the purified RNA used. Naive CD8 T cells, defined as CD8+CD4-CCR7+CD45RA+, were FACS-sorted into RLT Plus buffer on a BD FACSAria II. Detection sensitivity was tested by spiking Jurkat RNA equal to approximately 9 TCR copies' worth into samples containing about 18,000-1,000,000 naive CD8 T cells. CD8 T cells were enriched with RosetteSep CD8+ T Cell Enrichment Cocktail and Ficoll-Paque, followed by ACK red cell lysis. The method behind the library was PCR. The instrument given in TCRdb is Illumina HiSeq 4000. Bulk TCR libraries were made following a previously described method, with the TCR primers given in Table S5. The Qiagen AllPrep DNA/RNA kit was used to purify total RNA. Before any analysis, reads coming from multiple sequencing runs of the same library were combined into one pool. The authors' analysis ran thus. Only reads with exact TCR constant sequence were kept, trimmed to 150 nt, and grouped by their 12-nt molecular barcodes. Reads within each barcode group were sub-clustered using a 15% Levenshtein threshold, and quality-weighted consensus sequences were constructed for each RNA molecule. Non-functional sequences were excluded, and lower-count sequences lying one edit away from another sequence were also excluded. Based on a fit of two negative binomial distributions, barcode sub-clusters having less than 20% of the maximum read count were discarded. Using fastp at Q25 and MiXCR, TCRdb reprocessed the public reads and kept productive beta chains. Each CDR3 protein appears once, grouped with its most common genes and DNA. The V and J calls were determined by TCRdb, not by the authors. Recorded for this sample are 62,000 or so distinct CDR3 sequences; roughly 20% of them occurred a single time. The top ten constitute over 1.3% of the sample.

V is pared back by 5 bases and J by 2 bases, with 13 bases lying between the germline termini. The CDR3 contains 14 residues, cysteine and phenylalanine counted. Left in the record is the CDR3 DNA by itself, 42 bases read in frame from the first base. In the germline V gene, CDR1 corresponds to MDHEN and CDR2 to SYDVKM. This clonotype was seen a handful of times. The antigen this receptor binds is unknown. A much larger clone is a single base away; this may be a read error. Rearrangement joined TRBV28 to TRBJ2-7, with TRBD2 as a weak D call on 6 bases. The TCR originated in a human donor in good health. Some libraries in this study had Jurkat cell RNA spiked in. Specimen: naive CD8+ T cells from blood, with Jurkat cell RNA spiked in. This specimen's cell subset or site label, per the study, means: FACS-sorted CD8+CD4-CCR7+CD45RA+ naive T cells. The nucleotide sequence reads as follows: TGTGCCAGCAGTATTCGGGGAGGCGCCTACGAGCAGTACTTC. It specifies CASSIRGGAYEQYF.